One and the same sample provided the 22 T cell receptor beta chains below, sequenced in a study of immune evolution from preneoplasia to lung adenocarcinoma. Assay used: immunoSEQ multiplex PCR; TCRdb lists only in-frame clones, some missing. Altogether a few thousand clones are present, more than 65% being singletons, with the ten largest covering around 20%. The sample taken for sequencing was FFPE minimally invasive lung adenocarcinoma tissue. All receptors come from a person aged 60-80 years with lung adenocarcinoma.

The J gene is TRBJ2-7, the V gene TRBV5-4; maybe TRBD1 (6 bases). Trimming cost V 4 bases and J 3 bases, with 11 bases left between them. Germline-derived CDR1 and CDR2 are SGHNT and YYREEE (reference sequence). The CDR3 loop spans 13 amino acids. CDR3 amino acids: CASSLTGSYEQYF. Written as DNA, the CDR3 is TGTGCCAGCAGCCTAACAGGGAGCTACGAGCAGTACTTC.

This chain joins TRBV10-2 and TRBJ2-1; 11 bases are a match to TRBD2. Germline values: CDR1 WSHSY, CDR2 SAAADI. V shed 6 bases, J shed 5 bases, and the junction held 9 bases outside the gene matches. This CDR3 has 16 amino acids. CDR3 protein: CASSRPLAGANNEQFF. The CDR3 DNA is TGCGCCAGCAGCCGACCACTAGCGGGGGCCAACAATGAGCAGTTCTTC.

The rearrangement joins TRBV18 to TRBJ2-1; 8 positions match TRBD1. This CDR3 has 14 residues. V was clipped by 5 bases and J by 5 bases; unmatched bases: 5. The germline V gene encodes CDR1 KGHSH and CDR2 LQKENI. The CDR3 DNA sequence: TGTGCCAGCTCAGTTGGACAGGGCCACAATGAGCAGTTCTTC. It translates to CASSVGQGHNEQFF.

The chain links TRBV6-5 to TRBJ2-7, with no clear D. V was cut by 2 bases and J by 7 bases, with 6 bases left in between. The V gene's germline CDR1 is MNHEY and CDR2 SVGAGI. The length of the CDR3 is 11 residues. CDR3 region: CASSYGPEQYF. CDR3 DNA sequence: TGTGCCAGCAGTTACGGCCCTGAGCAGTACTTC.

This chain joins TRBV11-2 and TRBJ1-4; 12 nucleotides align to TRBD1. The germline V gene encodes CDR1 SGHAT and CDR2 FQNNGV. After removal of 5 bases from V and 8 bases from J, the junction contained 9 bases not matched to a gene. The CDR3 covers 16 residues. The CDR3 nucleotides read TGTGCCAGCAGCGGCGGGACAGGGGGCGTGTCAGAAAAACTGTTTTTT. Encoded protein: CASSGGTGGVSEKLFF.

The V call is TRBV25-1, the J call TRBJ2-7; D ambiguous. V lost 0 bases to trimming and J lost 4 bases, with 7 bases between them. The CDR3 has 13 residues. The germline CDR1 and CDR2 sequences are MGHDK and SYGVNS. The CDR3 DNA reads TGTGCCAGCAGTGAATACGGGTGGTACGAGCAGTACTTC. This encodes CASSEYGWYEQYF.

This clone was seen once. The V and J genes are TRBV5-3 and TRBJ2-7; possibly TRBD2 for D (5 bases). TRBV5-3 qualifies as an ORF whose function is uncertain. V gave up 0 bases and J gave up 5 bases, with 15 bases separating them. CDR3 length: 15 amino acids. CDR3 loop: CARSLGGPGDHEQYF. The CDR3 coding sequence is TGTGCCAGAAGCTTGGGGGGTCCCGGGGATCACGAGCAGTACTTC.

This clone was seen only once. CDR3 in DNA: TGTGCCAGCACTATTACAGGGAAAGAGACCCAGTACTTC. The encoded protein is CASTITGKETQYF. The V call is TRBV6-1, the J call TRBJ2-5; weak D call: TRBD1 (6 bases). Germline CDR1 is MNHNS and CDR2 is SASEGT. CDR3 length: 13 amino acids. V lost 7 bases and J lost 3, with 12 bases in between.

This clone was seen a few times. The chain combines TRBV5-4 with TRBJ2-7; D is possibly TRBD1 or TRBD2 (5 bases each). Per the germline V gene, CDR1 is SGHNT and CDR2 is YYREEE (reference sequence). Between the trimmed V and J ends, which lost 1 base and 2 bases, there was a span of 7 bases. CDR3 length: 13 amino acids. In nucleotides, the CDR3 is TGTGCCAGCAGCTTGAGGGGAGCCTACGAGCAGTACTTC. This translates into CASSLRGAYEQYF. The variable domain in full, with the rest retrieved from reference TRBV5-4 and TRBJ2-7, is ETGVTQSPTHLIKTRGQQVTLRCSSQSGHNTVSWYQQALGQGPQFIFQYYREEENGRGNFPPRFSGLQFPNYSSELNVNALELDDSALYLCASSLRGAYEQYFGPGTRLTVT.

The chain couples TRBV7-2 to TRBJ2-3; 11 positions match TRBD2. Germline CDR1 SGHTA, CDR2 FQGNSA. The CDR3 sequence is 16 residues long. J was trimmed by 6 bases and V by 1 base; bases with no gene match: 6. The CDR3: CASSLVAGGPFDTQYF. In nucleotides, the CDR3 is TGTGCCAGCAGCTTAGTAGCGGGGGGGCCGTTTGATACGCAGTATTTT.

This clone appeared a few times. The chain couples TRBV6-6 to TRBJ2-3, with a tentative D call TRBD2 (7 bases). The CDR3 spans 15 residues. Trimming stripped 11 bases from V and 1 base from J, with 19 bases between. CDR1 is MNHNY and CDR2 is SVGAGI in the germline V gene (reference sequence). The CDR3 nucleotides read TGTGCCGCGAGGGGGGGAACAGGAGGCACAGATACGCAGTATTTT. Its protein product is CAARGGTGGTDTQYF.

This clone has just a few counts. The chain uses TRBV27 and TRBJ2-7; TRBD1 matches 10 bases. The CDR3 covers 14 residues. V was clipped by 2 bases and J by 5 bases; unmatched bases: 3. The V gene's germline CDR1 is MNHEY and CDR2 SMNVEV (reference sequence). The CDR3 here is CASSLRQGADEQYF. CDR3 bases: TGTGCCAGCAGTTTACGACAGGGGGCCGACGAGCAGTACTTC.

The V gene is TRBV7-6, the J gene TRBJ1-2; a weak D match, TRBD1 (6 bases). The CDR3 spans 13 residues. Trimming left V 4 bases short and J 8 bases short, with 14 bases between. CDR1 and CDR2 (germline): SGHVS, FNYEAQ. The CDR3 coding sequence is TGTGCCAGCAGCTCGGTAGGGGGGGGCGGCTACACCTTC. Its translation: CASSSVGGGGYTF.

This clone was observed a few times. V gene TRBV4-1 combines with J gene TRBJ2-1; tentatively, D is TRBD1 or TRBD2 (5 bases each). The ends were cut back, 4 bases at V and 8 bases at J, with 18 bases in the middle. This CDR3 region has 15 residues. Germline lookup yields CDR1 MGHRA and CDR2 YSYEKL. The CDR3 DNA is TGCGCCAGCAGCCTTATGGCCGGGTTGGGGGATGAGCAGTTCTTC. Its protein product is CASSLMAGLGDEQFF.

The chain couples TRBV4-1 to TRBJ1-3, with unresolved D. This CDR3 has 18 amino acids. CDR1 and CDR2 (germline): MGHRA, YSYEKL. V lost 3 bases, J lost 0 bases, and 18 bases lay in between. The CDR3 spells CASSHPLGLTSSGNTIYF. The CDR3 DNA is TGCGCCAGCAGCCACCCTCTCGGACTGACAAGCTCTGGAAACACCATATATTTT.

J is TRBJ1-1 and V is TRBV6-1, with D possibly matching TRBD1 (6 bases). Germline assignment: CDR1 MNHNS and CDR2 SASEGT. V was trimmed by 1 base and J by 0 bases, leaving 9 bases between them. The CDR3 length is 15 residues. The CDR3 loop reads CASSEVGGLNTEAFF. The CDR3 nucleotides are TGTGCCAGCAGTGAAGTGGGGGGGCTGAACACTGAAGCTTTCTTT.

This clone was counted between two and nine times. The chain recombines TRBV11-3 with TRBJ1-1; no clear D gene. Per germline, CDR1 SGHNT and CDR2 YENEEA. Trimming removed 3 bases from V and 0 bases from J, with 8 bases in between. The CDR3 contains 14 residues. The CDR3 protein is CASSLIHMNTEAFF. The CDR3 bases are TGTGCCAGCAGCTTGATCCATATGAACACTGAAGCTTTCTTT.

J is TRBJ1-5 and V is TRBV7-2; tentative D call: TRBD1 (5 bases). This CDR3 is 16 amino acids long. V was trimmed by 1 base and J by 1 base, leaving 11 bases between them. The germline gives CDR1 SGHTA, CDR2 FQGNSA. The CDR3 DNA reads TGTGCCAGCAGCTTAGATGGGGGGGGGAGCAATCAGCCCCAGCATTTT. Protein: CASSLDGGGSNQPQHF.

The CDR3 here is CASSHRDTTNYGYTF. In DNA, the CDR3 is TGCGCCAGCAGCCACCGGGACACAACAAACTATGGCTACACCTTC. V is TRBV4-1 and J is TRBJ1-2; D might be TRBD1 (6 bases). The CDR3 sequence is 15 residues long. V lost 3 bases and J 2 bases, leaving 13 bases between the germline ends. The germline V gene encodes CDR1 MGHRA and CDR2 YSYEKL.

The CDR3, as DNA: TGTGCCTGGAGTACCCCAGCGATAACTGGGGCCAACGTCCTGACTTTC. It codes for CAWSTPAITGANVLTF. The chain joins TRBV30 to TRBJ2-6; D is uncertain. The CDR3 contains 16 residues. The ends were cut back, 2 bases at V and 2 bases at J, with 13 bases in the middle. CDR1 and CDR2 from the germline V gene are GTSNPN and SVGIG (reference sequence).

This clone was observed a handful of times. The V gene is TRBV9, the J gene TRBJ2-7; D is perhaps TRBD1 or TRBD2 (7 bases each). The V end was cut by 1 base, the J end by 7 bases, with 12 bases between. Germline V gene lookup returns CDR1 SGDLS and CDR2 YYNGEE. The CDR3 contains 13 residues. The chain's CDR3 is CASSVWQGGEQYF. The DNA for the CDR3 is TGTGCCAGCAGCGTATGGCAGGGGGGGGAGCAGTACTTC.

V and J are TRBV27 and TRBJ2-7, with TRBD2 matching over 8 bases. After removal of 0 bases from V and 7 bases from J, the junction contained 11 bases not matched to a gene. This CDR3 has 16 residues. Germline CDR1 is MNHEY and CDR2 is SMNVEV (reference sequence). The DNA for the CDR3 is TGTGCCAGCAGTTTATCATCGGTAGCGGGGCGGCGGGAGCAGTACTTC. Its translation: CASSLSSVAGRREQYF.